This entry features one TCR beta chain sequence. Looked up from germline, CDR1 is SGHKS and CDR2 is YYEKEE (reference sequence). There are 15 residues in the CDR3. V shed 0 bases and J 3 bases; nucleotides not matched to a gene: 5. The sample belongs to a study of blood T cell repertoires in COVID-19. Study-level information: Italy, Spain and the United States were the sources of the convalescent and acute COVID-19 samples. Sample material is recorded as cDNA or gDNA derived from T cells, B-cell-depleted T cells, or PBMCs.

Sequenced by immunoSEQ multiplex PCR; TCRdb stores in-frame clones only, minus some. There are 150,000 to 160,000 clones in the sample; around 79% occur only once, and roughly 1.5% lies in the top ten. The chain is built from TRBV5-5 and TRBJ1-2, with 7 nucleotides matching TRBD1. The TCR comes from an older man with acute or convalescent COVID-19. Material: peripheral blood. CDR3 sequence (DNA): TGTGCCAGCAGCTTGGCGGCAGGGGGTGACTATGGCTACACCTTC. It codes for CASSLAAGGDYGYTF.